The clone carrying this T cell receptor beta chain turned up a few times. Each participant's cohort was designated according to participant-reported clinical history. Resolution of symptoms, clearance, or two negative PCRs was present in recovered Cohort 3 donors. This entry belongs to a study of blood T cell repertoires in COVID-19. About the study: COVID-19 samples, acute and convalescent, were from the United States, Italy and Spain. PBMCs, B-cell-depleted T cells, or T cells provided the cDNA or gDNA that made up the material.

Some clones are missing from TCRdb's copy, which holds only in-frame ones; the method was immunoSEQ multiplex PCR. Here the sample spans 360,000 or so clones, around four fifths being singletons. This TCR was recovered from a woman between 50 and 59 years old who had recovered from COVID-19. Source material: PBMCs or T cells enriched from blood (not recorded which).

CDR3 protein: CASVGRGRELFF. CDR3 DNA: TGTGCCAGTGTAGGGCGGGGCCGGGAGCTGTTTTTT. V gene TRBV19 combines with J gene TRBJ2-2; weak D call: TRBD2 (6 bases). CDR3 length equals 12 residues. CDR1 LNHDA and CDR2 SQIVND come from the germline V gene (reference sequence). V shed 8 bases and J shed 9 bases, with 13 bases lying between them.